The TCR beta chain described here comes from a study of shared clonotypes between healthy human individuals. V lost 0 bases to trimming and J lost 6 bases, with 9 bases between them. Germline CDR1 MNHEY, CDR2 SVGAGI. The CDR3 has 13 amino acids. CD45RO negativity and positive selection for CCR7 defined naive CD8 cells, a population that excluded terminally differentiated effector memory CD45RA+ cells. Points from the study as a whole: It was the non-shared clonotypes that had lower generation probabilities than clonotypes shared by all four donors.

Splitting of each subset's genomic DNA was done evenly across several immunoSEQ plates. Template for every sorted-subset replicate PCR totaled around 210 ng DNA, about 30,000 T cell genomes. Repertoires were generated with immunoSEQ multiplex PCR, while TCRdb's copy carries only in-frame clones and drops some. The data contain about 2.1 million clones, more than 85% of them seen just once; the ten biggest clones take up over 1.5%. Notes on this clone: Antigen: not known.

The sample was naive CD8+ T cells from PBMCs. The receptor was derived from a man younger than 30 in good health. Some clones in this sample may be carry-over from other donors' samples. The genes are TRBV6-5 and TRBJ2-7; possibly TRBD2 for D (5 bases). The CDR3 nucleotides are TGTGCCAGCAGTTACTCGTTGAGCGGCGAGCAGTACTTC. As protein: CASSYSLSGEQYF.